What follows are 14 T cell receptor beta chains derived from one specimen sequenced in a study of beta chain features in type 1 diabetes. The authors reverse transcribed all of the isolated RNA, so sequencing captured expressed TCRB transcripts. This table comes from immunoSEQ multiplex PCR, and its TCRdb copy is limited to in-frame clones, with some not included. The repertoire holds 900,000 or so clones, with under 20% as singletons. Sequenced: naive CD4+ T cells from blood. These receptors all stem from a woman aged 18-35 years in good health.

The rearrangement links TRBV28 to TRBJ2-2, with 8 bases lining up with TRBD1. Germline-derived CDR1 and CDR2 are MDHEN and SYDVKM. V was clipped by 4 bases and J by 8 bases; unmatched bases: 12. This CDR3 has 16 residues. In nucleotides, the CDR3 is TGTGCCAGCAGTTCCGGACAGGGCGGGTTTGCGGGGGAGCTGTTTTTT. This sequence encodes CASSSGQGGFAGELFF.

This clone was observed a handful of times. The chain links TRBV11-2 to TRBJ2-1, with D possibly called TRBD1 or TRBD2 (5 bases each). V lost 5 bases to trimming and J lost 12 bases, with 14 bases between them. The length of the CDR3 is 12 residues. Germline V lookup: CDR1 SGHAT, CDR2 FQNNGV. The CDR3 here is CASSRDRDAQFF. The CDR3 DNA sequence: TGTGCCAGCAGCAGGGACCGGGACGCGCAGTTCTTC.

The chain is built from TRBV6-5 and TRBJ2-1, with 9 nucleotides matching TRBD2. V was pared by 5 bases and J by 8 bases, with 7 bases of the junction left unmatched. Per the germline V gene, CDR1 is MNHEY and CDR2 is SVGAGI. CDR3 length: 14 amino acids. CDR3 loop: CASSNAGGPYEQFF. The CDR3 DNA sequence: TGTGCCAGCAGTAATGCGGGAGGGCCTTATGAGCAGTTCTTC.

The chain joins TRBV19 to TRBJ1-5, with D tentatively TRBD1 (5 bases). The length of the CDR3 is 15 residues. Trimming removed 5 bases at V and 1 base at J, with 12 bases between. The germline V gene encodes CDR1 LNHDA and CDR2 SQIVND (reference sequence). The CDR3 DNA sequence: TGTGCCAGTAGTCTCACGACAGTAAGCAATCAGCCCCAGCATTTT. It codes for CASSLTTVSNQPQHF.

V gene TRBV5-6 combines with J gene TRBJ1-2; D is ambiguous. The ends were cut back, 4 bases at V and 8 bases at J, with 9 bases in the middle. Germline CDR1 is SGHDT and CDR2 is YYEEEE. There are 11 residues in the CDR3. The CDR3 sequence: CASSLRRGYTF. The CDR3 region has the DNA TGTGCCAGCAGCCTCAGACGGGGCTACACCTTC.

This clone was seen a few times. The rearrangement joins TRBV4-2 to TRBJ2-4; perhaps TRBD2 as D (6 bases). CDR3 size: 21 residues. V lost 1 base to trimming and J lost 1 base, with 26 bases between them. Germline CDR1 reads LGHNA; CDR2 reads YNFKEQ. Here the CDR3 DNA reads TGTGCCAGCAGCCAAGGCCAACTAAAACTATCTAGCGATTACGCCAAAAACATTCAGTACTTC. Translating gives CASSQGQLKLSSDYAKNIQYF.

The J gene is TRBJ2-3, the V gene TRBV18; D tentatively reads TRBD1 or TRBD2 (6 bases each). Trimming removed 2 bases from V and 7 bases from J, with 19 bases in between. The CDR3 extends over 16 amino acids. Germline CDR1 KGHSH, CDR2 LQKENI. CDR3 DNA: TGTGCCAGCTCACCAACCAGCACCGGGGGCAAAAATACGCAGTATTTT. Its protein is CASSPTSTGGKNTQYF. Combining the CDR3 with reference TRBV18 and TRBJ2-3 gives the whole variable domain NAGVMQNPRHLVRRRGQEARLRCSPMKGHSHVYWYRQLPEEGLKFMVYLQKENIIDESGMPKERFSAEFPKEGPSILRIQQVVRGDSAAYFCASSPTSTGGKNTQYFGPGTRLTVL.

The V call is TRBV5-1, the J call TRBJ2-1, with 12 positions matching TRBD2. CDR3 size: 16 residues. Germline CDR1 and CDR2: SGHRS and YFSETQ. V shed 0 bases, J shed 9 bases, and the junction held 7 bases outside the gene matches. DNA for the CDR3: TGCGCCAGCAGCTTGGGAGGACTAGCGGGGACCGGTGAGCAGTTCTTC. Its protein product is CASSLGGLAGTGEQFF. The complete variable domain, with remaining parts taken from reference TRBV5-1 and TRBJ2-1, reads KAGVTQTPRYLIKTRGQQVTLSCSPISGHRSVSWYQQTPGQGLQFLFEYFSETQRNKGNFPGRFSGRQFSNSRSEMNVSTLELGDSALYLCASSLGGLAGTGEQFFGPGTRLTVL.

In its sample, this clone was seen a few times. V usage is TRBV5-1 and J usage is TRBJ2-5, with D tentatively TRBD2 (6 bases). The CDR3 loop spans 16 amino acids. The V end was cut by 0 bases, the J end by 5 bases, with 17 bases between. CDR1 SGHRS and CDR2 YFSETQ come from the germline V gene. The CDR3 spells CASSLGLLAALETQYF. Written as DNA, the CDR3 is TGCGCCAGCAGCTTGGGCCTTTTAGCGGCGCTGGAGACCCAGTACTTC.

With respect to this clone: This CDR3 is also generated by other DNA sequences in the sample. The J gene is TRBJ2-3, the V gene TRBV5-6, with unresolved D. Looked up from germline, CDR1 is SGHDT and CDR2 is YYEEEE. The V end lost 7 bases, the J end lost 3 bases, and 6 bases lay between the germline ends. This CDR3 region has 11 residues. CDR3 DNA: TGTGCCAGCTCCCTGACAGATACGCAGTATTTT. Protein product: CASSLTDTQYF.

In DNA form, the CDR3 reads TGTGCCAGCACCCACCTAGGGGAAGAGACCCAGTACTTC. Encoded protein: CASTHLGEETQYF. The J gene is TRBJ2-5, the V gene TRBV18, with D maybe TRBD1 (5 bases). This CDR3 has 13 residues. V was cut by 8 bases and J by 3 bases, with 13 bases left in between. CDR1 is KGHSH, CDR2 LQKENI, per germline.

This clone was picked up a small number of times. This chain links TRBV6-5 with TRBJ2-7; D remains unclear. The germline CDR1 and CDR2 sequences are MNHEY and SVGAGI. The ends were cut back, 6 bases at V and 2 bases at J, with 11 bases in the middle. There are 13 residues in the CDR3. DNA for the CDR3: TGTGCCAGCAGCCAAGGGATTACCTACGAGCAGTACTTC. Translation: CASSQGITYEQYF.

CDR3 in amino acids: CASSQDRASGRDTQYF. CDR3 coding DNA: TGCGCCAGCAGCCAAGATCGGGCTAGCGGGAGAGATACGCAGTATTTT. The chain recombines TRBV4-3 with TRBJ2-3; 10 nucleotides agree with TRBD2. Per germline, CDR1 LGHNA and CDR2 YSLEER. The CDR3 is made up of 16 amino acids. V dropped 0 bases and J dropped 5; count of bases not matched to a gene: 5.

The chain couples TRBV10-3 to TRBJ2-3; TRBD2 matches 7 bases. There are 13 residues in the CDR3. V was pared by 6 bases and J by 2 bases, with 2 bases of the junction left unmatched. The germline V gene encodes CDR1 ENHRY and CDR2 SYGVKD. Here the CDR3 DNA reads TGTGCCATCAGGGAGCGGGACACAGATACGCAGTATTTT. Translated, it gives CAIRERDTDTQYF.